This T cell receptor beta chain was identified during a study of T cells in tuberculosis. Repertoires were generated with immunoSEQ multiplex PCR, while TCRdb's copy carries only in-frame clones and drops some. The sample has some 25,000 clones; about 95% are singletons. Germline V gives CDR1 SGHNT, CDR2 YYREEE (reference sequence). Losses at the gene ends were 4 bases for V and 2 bases for J; bases not matched to a gene: 9. The CDR3 has 15 residues. The TCR sequence derives from a donor aged 10-29 years with latent tuberculosis or without tuberculosis infection. The genes are TRBV5-4 and TRBJ2-7; TRBD1 matches 7 bases. Sequenced: PBMCs. CDR3: CASSPGTATAYEQYF. In DNA form, the CDR3 reads TGTGCCAGCAGCCCCGGGACAGCCACCGCCTACGAGCAGTACTTC.